A single sample gave rise to the 19 T cell receptor beta chains below, sequenced in a study of Graves' ophthalmopathy and Graves' hyperthyroidism. RNA transcripts yielded amplified TCR beta CDR3 regions. An initial RT-PCR round employing HTBI primers preceded a second-round multiplex PCR. One entry per CDR3 protein, called by TCRdb with MiXCR from the multiplex PCR reads. The sample carries about 1.1 million distinct CDR3 sequences, roughly two fifths recorded once. The sample comprised peripheral blood or thyroid tissue (not recorded which). The origin of the receptors is an adult man with Graves' hyperthyroidism.

There are many counts of this clonotype. The chain recombines TRBV5-4 with TRBJ2-5, with TRBD2 matching over 8 bases. Germline assignment: CDR1 SGHNT and CDR2 YYREEE (reference sequence). After removal of 7 bases from V and 5 bases from J, the junction contained 7 bases not matched to a gene. This CDR3 has 13 residues. The CDR3 loop reads CASRGGPSETQYF. The CDR3, as DNA: TGTGCCAGCCGGGGGGGGCCTTCGGAGACCCAGTACTTC. The variable domain in full, completed from reference TRBV5-4 and TRBJ2-5, reads ETGVTQSPTHLIKTRGQQVTLRCSSQSGHNTVSWYQQALGQGPQFIFQYYREEENGRGNFPPRFSGLQFPNYSSELNVNALELDDSALYLCASRGGPSETQYFGPGTRLLVL.

This rearrangement joins TRBV4-2 to TRBJ1-3; D gene unclear. The germline gives CDR1 LGHNA, CDR2 YNFKEQ. CDR3 length: 15 residues. The V gene lost 1 base and the J gene lost 3 bases, with 10 bases spanning the gap. CDR3 in amino acids: CASSQGPLSGNTIYF. The CDR3 bases are TGTGCCAGCAGCCAAGGACCCTTGAGTGGAAACACCATATATTTT.

About this clonotype: One junction end does not reproduce the germline sequence, and a read error may be involved. The rearrangement joins TRBV7-2 to TRBJ1-6; TRBD1 agrees at 8 bases. CDR1 is SGHTA, CDR2 FQGNSA, per germline. CDR3 length equals 15 residues. CDR3 DNA sequence: TGCGCCAGCAGCCCTAGGACAGGGAAGGAATCACCCCTCCACTTT. Amino acids: CASSPRTGKESPLHF.

The chain combines TRBV7-2 with TRBJ1-3; a possible D gene is TRBD1 (6 bases). The V end lost 5 bases, the J end lost 0 bases, and 17 bases lay between the germline ends. The CDR3 contains 17 residues. Germline V gives CDR1 SGHTA, CDR2 FQGNSA. Here the CDR3 reads CASSAKTQGFSGNTIYF. The CDR3 DNA follows: TGTGCCAGCAGCGCTAAGACGCAGGGGTTCTCTGGAAACACCATATATTTT. Full variable domain (rest looked up from reference TRBV7-2 and TRBJ1-3): GAGVSQSPSNKVTEKGKDVELRCDPISGHTALYWYRQSLGQGLEFLIYFQGNSAPDKSGLPSDRFSAERTGGSVSTLTIQRTQQEDSAVYLCASSAKTQGFSGNTIYFGEGSWLTVV.

The table lists this clonotype with a few counts. The CDR3 sequence: CASRGGTIYEQYF. In DNA, the CDR3 is TGTGCCAGCAGGGGCGGGACAATCTACGAGCAGTACTTC. The chain couples TRBV6-5 to TRBJ2-7, with D perhaps matching TRBD1 or TRBD2 (6 bases each). The CDR3 is 13 residues long. The V gene's germline CDR1 is MNHEY and CDR2 SVGAGI. V gave up 6 bases and J gave up 3 bases, with 12 bases separating them.

The J gene is TRBJ1-3, the V gene TRBV9; the D is unclear. The V and J ends lost 2 bases and 0 bases respectively, with 12 bases between them. Germline values: CDR1 SGDLS, CDR2 YYNGEE. This CDR3 is 16 amino acids long. The CDR3 reads CASSVIAPTSGNTIYF. Written as DNA, the CDR3 is TGTGCCAGCAGCGTGATAGCCCCGACCTCTGGAAACACCATATATTTT.

This clonotype was counted many times. The chain employs TRBV11-2 and TRBJ1-4; 8 bases align to TRBD1. This CDR3 is 16 amino acids long. The V segment lost 4 bases and the J segment 0 bases; nucleotides outside the gene matches: 4. Germline assignment: CDR1 SGHAT and CDR2 FQNNGV. CDR3 region: CASSYGQGPTNEKLFF. The CDR3 bases are TGTGCCAGCAGCTACGGACAGGGCCCAACTAATGAAAAACTGTTTTTT.

The genes are TRBV6-6 and TRBJ1-1; D unclear. In germline, CDR1 is MNHNY, CDR2 SVGAGI (reference sequence). CDR3 length: 13 amino acids. V lost 6 bases and J 0 bases, leaving 8 bases between the germline ends. CDR3 region: CASRVSVNTEAFF. The CDR3 DNA reads as TGTGCCAGCAGGGTTTCTGTGAACACTGAAGCTTTCTTT.

Of note for this clonotype: At one end, the junction sequence differs from germline, possibly due to a read error. The CDR3 loop is CASSYSSRIPEAFF. In DNA form, the CDR3 reads TGTGCCAGCAGTTACTCGAGTAGAATCCCTGAAGCTTTCTTT. The chain carries TRBV10-3 and TRBJ1-1; D not certain. In germline, CDR1 is ENHRY, CDR2 SYGVKD. The CDR3 length is 14 residues.

The chain employs TRBV7-2 and TRBJ2-7; the D is unclear. Germline V CDR1 and CDR2: SGHTA, FQGNSA. Trimming pared 5 bases from V and 0 bases from J, leaving 8 bases between. The CDR3 contains 13 residues. CDR3 in amino acids: CASSRVTSYEQYF. Written as DNA, the CDR3 is TGTGCCAGCAGCCGTGTCACCTCCTACGAGCAGTACTTC. The full variable domain, completed using reference TRBV7-2 and TRBJ2-7, is GAGVSQSPSNKVTEKGKDVELRCDPISGHTALYWYRQSLGQGLEFLIYFQGNSAPDKSGLPSDRFSAERTGGSVSTLTIQRTQQEDSAVYLCASSRVTSYEQYFGPGTRLTVT.

In its sample, this clonotype was seen many times. The chain recombines TRBV5-1 with TRBJ1-1; TRBD1 aligns across 7 bases. The germline CDR1 and CDR2 sequences are SGHRS and YFSETQ. The CDR3 is 13 residues long. J was trimmed by 4 bases and V by 4 bases; bases with no gene match: 4. This CDR3 is CASSGRQGTEAFF. CDR3 nucleotides: TGCGCCAGCAGCGGACGACAGGGCACTGAAGCTTTCTTT.

The chain employs TRBV13 and TRBJ1-4; 8 bases are shared with TRBD1. The V gene end was trimmed by 2 bases and the J gene end by 10 bases; junction bases not matched to a gene: 9. Germline CDR1 reads PRHDT; CDR2 reads FYEKMQ (reference sequence). CDR3 length equals 15 residues. CDR3 residues: CASSLNRGSAGKLFF. The CDR3 coding sequence is TGTGCCAGCAGCTTAAACAGGGGGAGCGCTGGAAAACTGTTTTTT.

Comment on this clonotype: This may be a read error: a much more frequent sequence differs by one nucleotide. The gene calls are TRBV20-1 and TRBJ1-1; D is unresolved. Germline V gene sequence: CDR1 DFQATT, CDR2 SNEGSKA (reference sequence). This CDR3 spans 11 amino acids. The CDR3 region has the DNA TGCGGTGCTGGGGAGGGAGCAGGAGCTTTCTTT. This translates into CGAGEGAGAFF.

This clonotype was counted at least ten times. This rearrangement joins TRBV25-1 to TRBJ2-5, with 10 nucleotides matching TRBD1. J was trimmed by 4 bases and V by 9 bases; bases with no gene match: 11. Germline CDR1 and CDR2: MGHDK and SYGVNS. The CDR3 contains 15 residues. CDR3 loop: CASRPFGQGGETQYF. The CDR3 DNA is TGTGCCAGTAGGCCCTTTGGACAGGGGGGAGAGACCCAGTACTTC. Together with reference TRBV25-1 and TRBJ2-5, the CDR3 gives the full variable domain: EADIYQTPRYLVIGTGKKITLECSQTMGHDKMYWYQQDPGMELHLIHYSYGVNSTEKGDLSSESTVSRIRTEHFPLTLESARPSHTSQYLCASRPFGQGGETQYFGPGTRLLVL.

This clonotype was picked up many times. V usage is TRBV25-1 and J usage is TRBJ2-7; D is possibly TRBD2 (5 bases). The CDR3 consists of 13 residues. The V and J ends lost 6 bases and 4 bases respectively, with 13 bases between them. Per germline, CDR1 MGHDK and CDR2 SYGVNS. Here the CDR3 DNA reads TGTGCCAGCAGCAGCGGACCTCTTTACGAGCAGTACTTC. As protein: CASSSGPLYEQYF.

This clonotype was seen repeatedly, ten times or more. This chain connects TRBV25-1 to TRBJ2-5; 7 bases are shared with TRBD1. CDR1 is MGHDK, CDR2 SYGVNS, per germline. The CDR3 is 14 amino acids. Trimming at V came to 7 bases and at J to 4 bases, leaving 9 bases not matched to a gene. The CDR3 sequence is CASTNRGMGETQYF. The CDR3 region has the DNA TGTGCCAGCACCAACAGGGGAATGGGAGAGACCCAGTACTTC.

This rearrangement joins TRBV7-9 to TRBJ2-7, with a tentative D call TRBD2 (6 bases). Trimming took off 5 bases at V and 5 bases at J, with 16 bases between the two ends. CDR1 SEHNR and CDR2 FQNEAQ come from the germline V gene (reference sequence). The length of the CDR3 is 14 residues. The CDR3 spells CASSGDFLAHEQYF. CDR3 coding DNA: TGTGCCAGCAGCGGGGACTTTCTCGCCCACGAGCAGTACTTC.

The rearrangement uses TRBV29-1 and TRBJ2-2; no definite D call. The CDR3 is 12 residues long. Trimming shortened V by 6 bases and J by 9 bases, and 14 bases separated the two germline ends. Germline V lookup: CDR1 SQVTM, CDR2 ANQGSEA. The chain's CDR3 is CSVKPDNRELFF. CDR3 sequence (DNA): TGCAGCGTGAAACCAGACAATCGGGAGCTGTTTTTT.

The gene calls are TRBV7-9 and TRBJ1-4, with no clear D. V gave up 2 bases and J gave up 10 bases, with 5 bases separating them. This CDR3 spans 11 amino acids. Germline V CDR1 and CDR2: SEHNR, FQNEAQ (reference sequence). CDR3 in amino acids: CASSLLGKLFF. The CDR3 coding sequence is TGTGCCAGCAGCTTACTTGGAAAACTGTTTTTT. The whole variable domain, remainder taken from reference TRBV7-9 and TRBJ1-4, is DTGVSQNPRHKITKRGQNVTFRCDPISEHNRLYWYRQTLGQGPEFLTYFQNEAQLEKSRLLSDRFSAERPKGSFSTLEIQRTEQGDSAMYLCASSLLGKLFFGSGTQLSVL.